This TCR beta chain is drawn from a study of glioma-infiltrating T cells. Germline V CDR1 and CDR2: MDHEN, SYDVKM. This CDR3 region has 17 residues. Deletions cut 6 bases from V and 0 bases from J, with 15 bases between. Study results and limitations: Only very few CDR3 sequences appeared in both tissue and blood. Tissue-blood divergence was below expectation in non-neoplastic patients, above in gliomas.

Remarks on this clonotype: Its antigen is not known. A much larger clone lies one base from this, so it may be a read error.

Amplification of TCR alpha and beta CDR3 regions from RNA used iRepertoire nested multiplex PCR. One-step reverse transcription and amplification started from approximately 100-400 ng of tissue mRNA or PBMC total RNA. TCRdb redid the calling of the multiplex PCR reads with MiXCR, one entry per CDR3 protein. The sample holds approximately 100,000 distinct CDR3 sequences; under 30% are singletons and the top ten take approximately 46%. Sequencing was performed on glioma tissue, nonneoplastic brain tissue, or PBMCs (not recorded which). This receptor was taken from a human donor with low-grade glioma or glioblastoma, undergoing nonglioma brain surgery, or in good health (not recorded which). This chain links TRBV28 with TRBJ2-6; D gene ambiguous. As DNA, the CDR3 is TGTGCCAGCAGCCCCACGTTAGGTGACTCTGGGGCCAACGTCCTGACTTTC. Its translation is CASSPTLGDSGANVLTF.